One T cell receptor (beta chain) is described in this entry. J was trimmed by 6 bases and V by 6 bases; bases with no gene match: 7. The CDR3 has 15 residues. CDR1 is MDHEN, CDR2 SYDVKM, per germline. The table came from immunoSEQ multiplex PCR; TCRdb's copy has only in-frame clones and leaves some out. The sample yields more than 45,000 clones, roughly 80% seen once. The entry originates in a study of PD-L1 blockade in urothelial cancer. The overall study: The patients first took atezolizumab around 2014, receiving 1,200 mg intravenously every 3 weeks. Timepoints chosen for blood analysis were 3 weeks (second dose) and 6 weeks after treatment start.

Time point noted: peripheral blood 6 weeks after treatment start. This TCR was sampled from a man in his 70s with urothelial cancer. The sequencing used PBMCs, collected around atezolizumab (anti-PD-L1) treatment. The V and J genes are TRBV28 and TRBJ1-5, with 11 bases matching TRBD1. Written as DNA, the CDR3 is TGTGCCAGCAGAACGGACAGGGGGCATTCTCAGCCCCAGCATTTT. It is translated as CASRTDRGHSQPQHF.